Each of the 18 T cell receptor beta chains below was sequenced from the same sample in a study of blood T cells in healthy people across ages (dated by TCRdb to the mid-2010s). Receptor libraries were prepared by 5' RACE. The reads were generated on an Illumina HiSeq 2500. A second PCR of about 6 to 11 cycles was performed with a sample-barcoded 5' primer and a J-beta primer mix. TCRdb cleaned the public reads at Q25 with fastp, built clones with MiXCR and kept in-frame beta chains. When rows share a CDR3 protein, they turn into one entry using the most common DNA and genes. The sample table shows 1.5 million or so distinct CDR3 sequences, and 40% to 45% are seen once. The top ten clonotypes cover less than 5% of the sample. The specimen was blood. The source of these receptors is a young woman in good health.

The chain employs TRBV25-1 and TRBJ2-4, with no clear D. Trimming took off 3 bases at V and 0 bases at J, with 6 bases between the two ends. Germline loops: CDR1 MGHDK, CDR2 SYGVNS. CDR3 length: 14 residues. The CDR3 is CASSDTEAKNIQYF. The CDR3 DNA is TGTGCCAGCAGTGACACAGAAGCCAAAAACATTCAGTACTTC. The variable domain in full, with the rest retrieved from reference TRBV25-1 and TRBJ2-4, is EADIYQTPRYLVIGTGKKITLECSQTMGHDKMYWYQQDPGMELHLIHYSYGVNSTEKGDLSSESTVSRIRTEHFPLTLESARPSHTSQYLCASSDTEAKNIQYFGAGTRLSVL.

The chain combines TRBV6-6 with TRBJ1-3; D unresolved. Trimming shortened V by 6 bases and J by 0 bases, and 9 bases separated the two germline ends. The CDR3 length is 14 residues. Germline-derived CDR1 and CDR2 are MNHNY and SVGAGI (reference sequence). CDR3 nucleotides: TGTGCCAGCAGAGGGCCGCGCTCTGGAAACACCATATATTTT. This translates into CASRGPRSGNTIYF.

The chain employs TRBV11-3 and TRBJ2-2; D is ambiguous. The ends were cut back, 1 base at V and 5 bases at J, with 14 bases in the middle. CDR3 length equals 16 residues. The germline gives CDR1 SGHNT, CDR2 YENEEA. The CDR3 DNA follows: TGTGCCAGCAGCTTAGGGGCAGCAATAGGAACCGGGGAGCTGTTTTTT. Encoded protein: CASSLGAAIGTGELFF.

This clonotype was seen a few times. The chain recombines TRBV4-1 with TRBJ2-1; 8 bases match TRBD2. CDR3 length: 16 residues. CDR1 is MGHRA, CDR2 YSYEKL, per germline. V was pared by 4 bases and J by 2 bases, with 7 bases of the junction left unmatched. The CDR3 nucleotides are TGCGCCAGCAGCCTCTCGGGGCGGGGGGCCTACAATGAGCAGTTCTTC. Its protein is CASSLSGRGAYNEQFF.

This sequence joins TRBV29-1 and TRBJ2-7; 13 bases are a match to TRBD2. This CDR3 contains 17 residues. Germline V CDR1 and CDR2: SQVTM, ANQGSEA. J was trimmed by 3 bases and V by 5 bases; bases with no gene match: 13. The CDR3 bases are TGCAGCGTTCGCGGGACTAGCGGGAATGACGGAAGCTACGAGCAGTACTTC. Its translation is CSVRGTSGNDGSYEQYF.

This clonotype was detected only a few times. The chain recombines TRBV4-3 with TRBJ1-1; possibly TRBD1 for D (6 bases). V lost 1 base and J 1 base, leaving 7 bases between the germline ends. CDR3 length: 14 residues. The germline V gene has CDR1 LGHNA and CDR2 YSLEER. As DNA, the CDR3 is TGCGCCAGCAGCCAAGCAGGGGCGAACACTGAAGCTTTCTTT. This sequence encodes CASSQAGANTEAFF.

As regards this clonotype: Its ends do not fully match the called genes, so a read error is possible. J is TRBJ2-5 and V is TRBV18; the D is unclear. Germline loops: CDR1 KGHSH, CDR2 LQKENI. The CDR3 covers 15 residues. CDR3 loop: CTSSPPQGVGETQYF. CDR3 DNA sequence: TGTACCAGCTCACCACCCCAAGGAGTGGGAGAGACCCAGTACTTC.

The sample holds a few counts of this clonotype. This sequence joins TRBV28 and TRBJ1-1; weak D call: TRBD1 (5 bases). Trimming removed 7 bases from V and 1 base from J, with 13 bases in between. Germline CDR1 MDHEN, CDR2 SYDVKM. There are 14 residues in the CDR3. The CDR3 DNA reads TGTGCCAGCACCAAACCCGGACAGAACACTGAAGCTTTCTTT. Amino acids: CASTKPGQNTEAFF.

The chain joins TRBV20-1 to TRBJ1-1; D is unclear. Trimming took off 6 bases at V and 4 bases at J, with 15 bases between the two ends. The CDR3 has 13 residues. Germline CDR1 DFQATT, CDR2 SNEGSKA (reference sequence). For the CDR3, the DNA is TGCAGTGCGCTACCGGGGTTACGCACTGAAGCTTTCTTT. It yields the protein CSALPGLRTEAFF.

This clonotype was recorded a few times. The chain joins TRBV7-9 to TRBJ2-5; 8 bases match TRBD2. CDR3 length equals 15 residues. The germline gives CDR1 SEHNR, CDR2 FQNEAQ (reference sequence). The trim removed 5 bases at V and 3 bases at J, leaving 8 bases unmatched. CDR3 region: CASSTIAGSKETQYF. The CDR3 DNA reads TGTGCCAGCAGCACTATAGCGGGATCAAAAGAGACCCAGTACTTC.

About this clonotype: With a much larger clone just one base away, this may be a read error. The chain uses TRBV6-4 and TRBJ2-3; TRBD2 aligns across 8 bases. This CDR3 has 14 residues. The germline V gene has CDR1 MRHNA and CDR2 SNTAGT. Germline trimming cut 6 bases from V and 5 bases from J; bases unmatched to any gene: 7. For the CDR3, the DNA is TGTGCCAGCAGCCAGCGAGCGGGAGAAGATACGCAGTATTTT. As protein: CASSQRAGEDTQYF.

The chain uses TRBV14 and TRBJ1-1, with D tentatively TRBD1 (5 bases). The V gene lost 4 bases and the J gene lost 0 bases, with 24 bases spanning the gap. Germline V gene sequence: CDR1 SGHDN, CDR2 FVKESK. The CDR3 length is 19 residues. CDR3 sequence: CASSPYPGGRDGMNTEAFF. CDR3 in DNA: TGTGCCAGCAGCCCCTATCCCGGCGGGAGGGACGGGATGAACACTGAAGCTTTCTTT.

The chain joins TRBV7-2 to TRBJ2-5, with D unresolved. This CDR3 is built from 14 residues. V shed 4 bases and J shed 2 bases, with 11 bases lying between them. Germline CDR1 is SGHTA and CDR2 is FQGNSA. The CDR3 protein is CASSSGRLQETQYF. In DNA, the CDR3 is TGTGCCAGCAGCTCCGGACGGCTACAAGAGACCCAGTACTTC.

Comments on this clonotype: With a much larger clone just one base away, this may be a read error. This sequence joins TRBV28 and TRBJ2-1, with 10 bases matching TRBD2. CDR3 length: 18 residues. CDR1 is MDHEN and CDR2 is SYDVKM in the germline V gene. This CDR3 reads CASSPRVETSGQFGERFF. Here the CDR3 DNA reads TGTGCCAGCAGCCCCAGGGTGGAGACTAGCGGGCAGTTTGGTGAGCGGTTCTTC.

The rearrangement links TRBV4-3 to TRBJ1-1; 10 bases are a match to TRBD1. CDR1 and CDR2 (germline): LGHNA, YSLEER. J lost 3 bases, V lost 3 bases, and 4 bases had no gene match. This CDR3 comprises 15 residues. The CDR3 loop is CASSQGQGLYTEAFF. CDR3 bases: TGCGCCAGCAGCCAGGGACAGGGGCTTTACACTGAAGCTTTCTTT.

This chain links TRBV4-1 with TRBJ2-3; D may be TRBD2 (6 bases). Between the trimmed V and J ends, which lost 1 base and 0 bases, there was a span of 11 bases. Germline-derived CDR1 and CDR2 are MGHRA and YSYEKL. The length of the CDR3 is 16 residues. The CDR3 loop is CASSQVSGTSTDTQYF. For the CDR3, the DNA is TGCGCCAGCAGCCAAGTTTCAGGGACTAGCACAGATACGCAGTATTTT.

This chain links TRBV10-3 with TRBJ1-5; D gene ambiguous. V was shortened by 0 bases and J by 6 bases, with 12 bases between the two germline ends. This CDR3 contains 15 residues. Per germline, CDR1 ENHRY and CDR2 SYGVKD. The CDR3 is CAISESLGFSQPQHF. CDR3 DNA: TGTGCCATCAGTGAGTCGCTGGGTTTTAGTCAGCCCCAGCATTTT.

This clonotype showed up just a few times. For the CDR3, the DNA is TGCAGTGCTAGTGCGGGTGGTCAGCCCCAGCATTTT. Protein product: CSASAGGQPQHF. This rearrangement joins TRBV20-1 to TRBJ1-5; unclear D gene. The CDR3 is 12 amino acids. Trimming stripped 3 bases from V and 6 bases from J, with 9 bases between. Germline V gene data show CDR1 as DFQATT and CDR2 as SNEGSKA (reference sequence).